These 27 T cell receptor beta chains share one sample of origin, sequenced in a study of blood T cell repertoires in COVID-19 (dated by TCRdb to about 2020). The library was generated by the immunoSEQ multiplex PCR assay. This is the immuneACCESS table as TCRdb keeps it, with only in-frame sequences that have V and J called. A part of the clones is gone; compared with another copy, unresolved V genes explain less than half, and the rest is unexplained. Recorded for this sample are 45,000 to 50,000 clones; around 80% of them occurred a single time. The ten top clones hold roughly 8.2% of the sample. Sequenced material: peripheral blood. The receptors stem from a man older than 75 in a cohort sampled during active COVID-19.

The chain employs TRBV18 and TRBJ1-2, with D possibly being TRBD1 (5 bases). This CDR3 region has 13 residues. Per germline, CDR1 KGHSH and CDR2 LQKENI. Trimming pared 9 bases from V and 1 base from J, leaving 12 bases between. The CDR3 reads CASIDSSNYGYTF. CDR3 coding DNA: TGTGCCAGTATCGACAGTAGTAACTATGGCTACACCTTC.

J is TRBJ2-7 and V is TRBV28; no clear D gene. The germline CDR1 and CDR2 sequences are MDHEN and SYDVKM. CDR3 length: 12 residues. Trimming removed 2 bases from V and 3 bases from J, with 5 bases in between. The CDR3 spells CASSLGRYEQYF. For the CDR3, the DNA is TGTGCCAGCAGTTTAGGGCGCTACGAGCAGTACTTC.

V and J are TRBV7-2 and TRBJ1-2; D not certain. This CDR3 region has 15 residues. Trimming pared 2 bases from V and 5 bases from J, leaving 15 bases between. From germline, CDR1 is SGHTA and CDR2 FQGNSA. CDR3 region: CASSLLVQAPYGYTF. CDR3 coding DNA: TGTGCCAGCAGCTTACTCGTCCAGGCCCCTTATGGCTACACCTTC.

The chain uses TRBV30 and TRBJ2-1; D might be TRBD2 (5 bases). Between the trimmed V and J ends, which lost 1 base and 7 bases, there was a span of 14 bases. Per germline, CDR1 GTSNPN and CDR2 SVGIG (reference sequence). The CDR3 runs 14 residues. This CDR3 is CAWSALALGNEQFF. The DNA for the CDR3 is TGTGCCTGGAGTGCGCTAGCCCTGGGGAATGAGCAGTTCTTC.

The chain employs TRBV6-5 and TRBJ1-1; TRBD1 matches 8 bases. Germline V gene sequence: CDR1 MNHEY, CDR2 SVGAGI. V was pared by 5 bases and J by 1 base, with 6 bases of the junction left unmatched. This CDR3 is built from 15 residues. CDR3 amino acids: CASSNDRGKNTEAFF. CDR3 DNA sequence: TGTGCCAGCAGTAACGACAGGGGTAAGAACACTGAAGCTTTCTTT.

The V and J genes are TRBV5-1 and TRBJ2-3; D remains ambiguous. Germline assignment: CDR1 SGHRS and CDR2 YFSETQ. The CDR3 is 13 amino acids. V was clipped by 0 bases and J by 10 bases, with 12 bases between them. The CDR3 loop is CASSLDPPQAQYF. The DNA of the CDR3 is TGCGCCAGCAGCTTGGACCCCCCCCAGGCGCAGTATTTT.

The table lists this clone with a count of one. The genes are TRBV5-1 and TRBJ1-3, with a weak D call TRBD1 (6 bases). The germline gives CDR1 SGHRS, CDR2 YFSETQ. The CDR3 length is 17 residues. V gave up 3 bases and J gave up 0 bases, with 16 bases separating them. The CDR3 coding sequence is TGCGCCAGCAGCTCTCGGGAACAGGGAACCTCTGGAAACACCATATATTTT. Protein sequence: CASSSREQGTSGNTIYF.

The rearrangement links TRBV7-8 to TRBJ2-7; 10 nucleotides align to TRBD2. CDR3 length: 16 residues. Germline V gives CDR1 SGHVS, CDR2 FQNEAQ. V shed 4 bases and J 0 bases; nucleotides not matched to a gene: 6. Here the CDR3 reads CASSSLAGATSYEQYF. CDR3 nucleotides: TGTGCCAGCAGCTCCCTAGCGGGGGCCACCTCCTACGAGCAGTACTTC.

This chain uses TRBV18 with TRBJ2-7; TRBD1 is a possible D gene (6 bases). Trimming took off 4 bases at V and 6 bases at J, with 16 bases between the two ends. Germline assignment: CDR1 KGHSH and CDR2 LQKENI. This CDR3 has 14 amino acids. As DNA, the CDR3 is TGTGCCAGCTCACTAAGGCAGGGGCGCGGCGAGCAGTACTTC. Translated: CASSLRQGRGEQYF.

This chain connects TRBV28 to TRBJ2-7; D is perhaps TRBD2 (7 bases). The germline V gene has CDR1 MDHEN and CDR2 SYDVKM. CDR3 size: 15 residues. V lost 3 bases and J lost 6, with 18 bases in between. The CDR3 protein is CASSFRGGSLGEQYF. The CDR3 nucleotides read TGTGCCAGCAGTTTTAGGGGGGGGAGTCTCGGCGAGCAGTACTTC.

J is TRBJ2-2 and V is TRBV24-1, with D possibly matching TRBD1 (5 bases). The germline CDR1 and CDR2 sequences are KGHDR and SFDVKD. The CDR3 is 16 amino acids. V was pared by 4 bases and J by 3 bases, with 14 bases between. The CDR3 DNA reads TGTGCCACCAGTGACCGCTCAGGGTACGACACCGGGGAGCTGTTTTTT. It translates to CATSDRSGYDTGELFF.

There are a few counts of this clone. The chain couples TRBV5-5 to TRBJ1-5, with D possibly being TRBD1 (6 bases). The CDR3 runs to 14 residues. V was trimmed by 4 bases and J by 7 bases, leaving 15 bases between them. Germline loops: CDR1 SGHKS, CDR2 YYEKEE (reference sequence). Written as DNA, the CDR3 is TGTGCCAGCAGCCCCGGGAAGGGGGAACAGCCCCAGCATTTT. Translated, it gives CASSPGKGEQPQHF.

V gene TRBV30 combines with J gene TRBJ1-5; maybe TRBD1 (6 bases). This CDR3 is 13 amino acids long. Germline V gene sequence: CDR1 GTSNPN, CDR2 SVGIG (reference sequence). V was shortened by 6 bases and J by 6 bases, with 15 bases between the two germline ends. CDR3 loop: CACRPQGSQPQHF. CDR3 DNA sequence: TGTGCCTGCCGCCCACAGGGAAGTCAGCCCCAGCATTTT.

The rearrangement uses TRBV6-6 and TRBJ2-7; 9 bases agree with TRBD1. The CDR3 runs to 15 residues. Losses at the gene ends were 4 bases for V and 1 base for J; bases not matched to a gene: 5. The V gene's germline CDR1 is MNHNY and CDR2 SVGAGI (reference sequence). The CDR3 loop is CASSLTGGQSYEQYF. CDR3 nucleotide sequence: TGTGCCAGCAGTTTAACAGGGGGCCAATCCTACGAGCAGTACTTC.

The J gene is TRBJ2-3, the V gene TRBV7-6, with 7 bases that match TRBD1. The CDR3 covers 14 residues. CDR1 and CDR2 (germline): SGHVS, FNYEAQ. Unmatched junction bases numbered 6, after V lost 3 bases and J lost 6 bases. The CDR3 loop reads CASSFLGGDDTQYF. For the CDR3, the DNA is TGTGCCAGCAGCTTTTTAGGGGGCGACGATACGCAGTATTTT.

The chain uses TRBV27 and TRBJ1-2; a weak D match, TRBD1 (6 bases). V lost 4 bases and J 8 bases, leaving 17 bases between the germline ends. The germline V gene encodes CDR1 MNHEY and CDR2 SMNVEV (reference sequence). The length of the CDR3 is 14 residues. In nucleotides, the CDR3 is TGTGCCAGCAGTTCCCCGACAGGTTCTAACGGCTACACCTTC. The encoded protein is CASSSPTGSNGYTF.

The chain recombines TRBV19 with TRBJ2-1, with TRBD2 identical over 8 bases. Germline V gene lookup returns CDR1 LNHDA and CDR2 SQIVND (reference sequence). Trimming took 6 bases from V and 4 from J; bases not matched to a gene: 8. CDR3 length equals 15 residues. The CDR3: CASRRGSGVYNEQFF. In DNA, the CDR3 is TGTGCCAGTAGACGTGGTAGCGGGGTTTACAATGAGCAGTTCTTC.

The gene calls are TRBV3-1 (or the pseudogene TRBV3-2) and TRBJ2-3; TRBD2 matches 8 bases. CDR1 is LGHDT and CDR2 is YNNKEL in the germline V gene (reference sequence). The junction had 9 bases not matched to a gene; V was cut back by 5 bases and J by 2 bases. CDR3 length: 16 amino acids. The CDR3 bases are TGTGCCAGCAGCAGAGAAGCGGGGGCGATCACAGATACGCAGTATTTT. This translates into CASSREAGAITDTQYF.

The gene calls are TRBV2 and TRBJ2-2, with TRBD2 as a possible D gene (5 bases). Germline loops: CDR1 SNHLY, CDR2 FYNNEI. The CDR3 contains 12 residues. Trimming took 4 bases from V and 6 from J, leaving 6 bases between them. The CDR3 DNA sequence: TGTGCCAGCAGTGTGGAGGCCGGGGAGCTGTTTTTT. Residues: CASSVEAGELFF.

The genes are TRBV13 and TRBJ2-3; the match to TRBD1 covers 8 bases. Germline V CDR1 and CDR2: PRHDT, FYEKMQ (reference sequence). The junction had 7 bases not matched to a gene; V was cut back by 3 bases and J by 5 bases. The CDR3 runs to 15 residues. The CDR3 DNA follows: TGTGCCAGCAGCTTCGGGGGACAGGTGGAAGATACGCAGTATTTT. It yields the protein CASSFGGQVEDTQYF.

The chain uses TRBV5-1 and TRBJ2-1, with TRBD1 identical over 10 bases. The CDR3 runs 14 residues. Per the germline V gene, CDR1 is SGHRS and CDR2 is YFSETQ. The ends lost 2 bases at V and 6 bases at J; junction bases unmatched: 2. CDR3 bases: TGCGCCAGCAGCTTAAGGACAGGGGGCAATGAGCAGTTCTTC. Its protein is CASSLRTGGNEQFF.

This clone showed up just once. The rearrangement joins TRBV11-3 to TRBJ2-7, with 9 bases lining up with TRBD2. V lost 5 bases and J lost 6; bases outside the gene matches: 8. Looked up from germline, CDR1 is SGHNT and CDR2 is YENEEA. The CDR3 covers 14 residues. The CDR3 loop reads CASSAGGRAGEQYF. CDR3 in DNA: TGTGCCAGCAGCGCGGGGGGGAGAGCCGGCGAGCAGTACTTC.

This chain links TRBV14 with TRBJ2-5; D remains ambiguous. Per the germline V gene, CDR1 is SGHDN and CDR2 is FVKESK. V shed 3 bases and J shed 3 bases, with 17 bases lying between them. This CDR3 comprises 16 residues. CDR3 region: CASSQLQNSHKETQYF. The CDR3 region has the DNA TGTGCCAGCAGCCAGTTGCAAAACAGCCACAAAGAGACCCAGTACTTC. Drawing the rest from reference TRBV14 and TRBJ2-5, the complete variable domain is EAGVTQFPSHSVIEKGQTVTLRCDPISGHDNLYWYRRVMGKEIKFLLHFVKESKQDESGMPNNRFLAERTGGTYSTLKVQPAELEDSGVYFCASSQLQNSHKETQYFGPGTRLLVL.

The genes are TRBV28 and TRBJ2-7; D possibly corresponds to TRBD2 (5 bases). Germline-derived CDR1 and CDR2 are MDHEN and SYDVKM. The ends were cut back, 5 bases at V and 6 bases at J, with 23 bases in the middle. This CDR3 has 16 amino acids. CDR3: CASSAPPGSHPLEQYF. The DNA for the CDR3 is TGTGCCAGCAGTGCTCCACCGGGATCACATCCGCTCGAGCAGTACTTC.

This chain joins TRBV7-2 and TRBJ1-2; D is ambiguous. The CDR3 is 13 amino acids. Per the germline V gene, CDR1 is SGHTA and CDR2 is FQGNSA. V was clipped by 1 base and J by 5 bases, with 8 bases between them. The CDR3 DNA sequence: TGTGCCAGCAGCTTAGGGTTACAGTATGGCTACACCTTC. Its translation is CASSLGLQYGYTF.

Here the CDR3 DNA reads TGCGCCAGCAGCTTGTACGGGGAGAACTATGGCTACACCTTC. Translating it yields CASSLYGENYGYTF. The chain has TRBV5-1 and TRBJ1-2; D is uncertain. The CDR3 is 14 amino acids. The V end lost 1 base, the J end lost 2 bases, and 9 bases lay between the germline ends. The germline V gene encodes CDR1 SGHRS and CDR2 YFSETQ.

This clone was seen more than once but under ten times. The rearrangement links TRBV7-6 to TRBJ2-2, with D possibly TRBD2 on 5 matching bases. V gave up 2 bases and J gave up 4 bases, with 11 bases separating them. CDR1 SGHVS and CDR2 FNYEAQ come from the germline V gene. This CDR3 region has 15 residues. The CDR3 DNA reads TGTGCCAGCAGCTTACAAGGACTCTTCACCGGGGAGCTGTTTTTT. The encoded protein is CASSLQGLFTGELFF.